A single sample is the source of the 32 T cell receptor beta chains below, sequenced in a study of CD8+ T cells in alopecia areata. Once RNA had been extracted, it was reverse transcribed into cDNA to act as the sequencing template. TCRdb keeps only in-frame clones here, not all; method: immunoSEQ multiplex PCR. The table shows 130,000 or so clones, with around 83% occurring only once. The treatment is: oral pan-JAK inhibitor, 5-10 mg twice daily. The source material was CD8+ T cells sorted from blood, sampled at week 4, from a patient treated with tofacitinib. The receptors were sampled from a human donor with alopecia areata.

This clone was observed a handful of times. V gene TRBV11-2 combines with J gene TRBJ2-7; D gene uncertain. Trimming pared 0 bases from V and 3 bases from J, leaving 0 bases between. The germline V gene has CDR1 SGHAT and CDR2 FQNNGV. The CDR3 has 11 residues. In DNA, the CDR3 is TGTGCCAGCAGCTTAGACTACGAGCAGTACTTC. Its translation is CASSLDYEQYF.

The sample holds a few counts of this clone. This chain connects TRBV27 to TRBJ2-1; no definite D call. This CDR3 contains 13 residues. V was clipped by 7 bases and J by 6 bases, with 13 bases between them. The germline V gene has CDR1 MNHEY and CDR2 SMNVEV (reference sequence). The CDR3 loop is CASKPLESNEQFF. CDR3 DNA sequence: TGTGCCAGCAAGCCTCTAGAGAGCAATGAGCAGTTCTTC.

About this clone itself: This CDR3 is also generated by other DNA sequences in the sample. For the CDR3, the DNA is TGTGCCAGCAGCCCGGGTGGCGAGCAGTACTTC. Translated, it gives CASSPGGEQYF. The V call is TRBV7-9, the J call TRBJ2-7; D remains ambiguous. The V gene's germline CDR1 is SEHNR and CDR2 FQNEAQ (reference sequence). This CDR3 comprises 11 residues. V was trimmed by 5 bases and J by 6 bases, leaving 8 bases between them.

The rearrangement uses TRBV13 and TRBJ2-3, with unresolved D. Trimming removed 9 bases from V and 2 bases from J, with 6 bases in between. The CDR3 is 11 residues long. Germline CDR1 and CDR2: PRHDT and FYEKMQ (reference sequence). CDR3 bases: TGTGCCAGTGGCAACACAGATACGCAGTATTTT. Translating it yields CASGNTDTQYF.

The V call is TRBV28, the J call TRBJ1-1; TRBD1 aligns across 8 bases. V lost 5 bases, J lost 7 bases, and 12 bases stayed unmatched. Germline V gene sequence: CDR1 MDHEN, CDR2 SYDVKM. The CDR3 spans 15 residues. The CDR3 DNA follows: TGTGCCAGCAGTCCCTACAGGGGGGAAGGAGGTGAAGCTTTCTTT. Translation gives CASSPYRGEGGEAFF.

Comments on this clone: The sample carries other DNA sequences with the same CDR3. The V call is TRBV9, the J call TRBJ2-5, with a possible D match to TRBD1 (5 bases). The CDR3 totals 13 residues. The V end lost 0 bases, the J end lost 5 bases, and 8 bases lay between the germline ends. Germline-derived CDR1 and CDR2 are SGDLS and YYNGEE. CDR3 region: CASSVVPGETQYF. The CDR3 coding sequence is TGTGCCAGCAGCGTAGTCCCAGGGGAGACCCAGTACTTC.

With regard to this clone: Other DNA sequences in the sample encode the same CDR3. Here the CDR3 reads CSVGENTEAFF. In DNA, the CDR3 is TGCAGCGTTGGGGAGAACACTGAAGCTTTCTTT. This chain connects TRBV29-1 to TRBJ1-1; D not certain. CDR3 length: 11 residues. CDR1 and CDR2 (germline): SQVTM, ANQGSEA. Trimming stripped 4 bases from V and 1 base from J, with 4 bases between.

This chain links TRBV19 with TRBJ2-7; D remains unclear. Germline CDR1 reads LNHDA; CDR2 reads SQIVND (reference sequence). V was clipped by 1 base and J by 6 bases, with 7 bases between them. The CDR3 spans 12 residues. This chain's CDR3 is CASSIGPGEQYF. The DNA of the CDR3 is TGTGCCAGTAGTATAGGCCCCGGCGAGCAGTACTTC. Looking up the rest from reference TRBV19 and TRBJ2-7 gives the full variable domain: DGGITQSPKYLFRKEGQNVTLSCEQNLNHDAMYWYRQDPGQGLRLIYYSQIVNDFQKGDIAEGYSVSREKKESFPLTVTSAQKNPTAFYLCASSIGPGEQYFGPGTRLTVT.

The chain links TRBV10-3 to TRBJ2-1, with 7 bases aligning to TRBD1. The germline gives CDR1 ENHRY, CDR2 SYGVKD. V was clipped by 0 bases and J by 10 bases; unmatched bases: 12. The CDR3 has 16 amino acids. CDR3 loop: CAISESGGEPALEQFF. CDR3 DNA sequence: TGTGCCATCAGTGAGTCAGGGGGCGAACCGGCTTTAGAGCAGTTCTTC.

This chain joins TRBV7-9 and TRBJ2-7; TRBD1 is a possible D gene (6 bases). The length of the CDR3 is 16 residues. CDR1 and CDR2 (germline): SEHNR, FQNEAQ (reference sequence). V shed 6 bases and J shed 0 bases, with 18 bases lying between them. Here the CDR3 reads CASSRGQPASSYEQYF. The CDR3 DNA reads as TGTGCCAGCAGTCGCGGACAGCCCGCGAGCTCCTACGAGCAGTACTTC.

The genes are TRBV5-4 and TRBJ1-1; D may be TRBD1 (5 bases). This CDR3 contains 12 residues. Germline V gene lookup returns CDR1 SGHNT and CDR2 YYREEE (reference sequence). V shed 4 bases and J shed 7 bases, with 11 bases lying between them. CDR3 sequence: CASSEGTVEAFF. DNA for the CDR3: TGTGCCAGCAGCGAAGGGACGGTTGAAGCTTTCTTT.

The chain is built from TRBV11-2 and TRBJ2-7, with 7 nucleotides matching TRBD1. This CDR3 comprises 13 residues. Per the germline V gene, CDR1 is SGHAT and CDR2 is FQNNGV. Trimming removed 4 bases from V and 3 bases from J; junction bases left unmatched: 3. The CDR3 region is CASSSGQDYEQYF. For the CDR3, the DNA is TGTGCCAGCAGCTCCGGACAGGACTACGAGCAGTACTTC.

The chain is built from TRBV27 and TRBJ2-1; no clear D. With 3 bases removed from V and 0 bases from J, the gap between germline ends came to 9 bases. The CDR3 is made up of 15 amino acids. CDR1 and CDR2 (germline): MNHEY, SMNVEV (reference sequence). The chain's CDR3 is CASSFGGNSYNEQFF. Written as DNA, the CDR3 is TGTGCCAGCAGTTTCGGTGGAAACTCCTACAATGAGCAGTTCTTC.

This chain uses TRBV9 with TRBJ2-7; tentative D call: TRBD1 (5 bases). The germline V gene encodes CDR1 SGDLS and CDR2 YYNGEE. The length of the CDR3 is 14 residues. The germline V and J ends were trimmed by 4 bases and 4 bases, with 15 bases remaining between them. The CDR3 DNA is TGTGCCAGCAGCCCCATGACAGAGGCATACGAGCAGTACTTC. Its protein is CASSPMTEAYEQYF.

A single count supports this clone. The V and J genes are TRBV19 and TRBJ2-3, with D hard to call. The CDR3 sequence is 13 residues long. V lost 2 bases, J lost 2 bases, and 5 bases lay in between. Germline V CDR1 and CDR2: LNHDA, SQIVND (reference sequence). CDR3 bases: TGTGCCAGTAGTATACCATACACAGATACGCAGTATTTT. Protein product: CASSIPYTDTQYF.

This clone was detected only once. CDR3 coding DNA: TGCAGCGTTGAAAGTCTGGGAGGGGGTCCCTACAATGAGCAGTTCTTC. Amino acid sequence: CSVESLGGGPYNEQFF. The rearrangement links TRBV29-1 to TRBJ2-1, with a weak D call TRBD2 (7 bases). The germline CDR1 and CDR2 sequences are SQVTM and ANQGSEA. CDR3 length equals 16 residues. Trimming stripped 2 bases from V and 2 bases from J, with 16 bases between.

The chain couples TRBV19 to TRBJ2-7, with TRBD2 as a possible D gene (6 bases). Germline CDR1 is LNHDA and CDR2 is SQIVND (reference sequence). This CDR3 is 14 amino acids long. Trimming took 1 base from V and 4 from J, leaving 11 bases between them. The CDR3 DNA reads TGTGCCAGTAGTATAGCCGGAGGGGAGTACGAGCAGTACTTC. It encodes CASSIAGGEYEQYF.

CDR3 coding DNA: TGTGCCTGGAGTGGAACAGGGGGCGCGTACGAGCAGTACTTC. Translating gives CAWSGTGGAYEQYF. V is TRBV30 and J is TRBJ2-7; TRBD1 aligns across 9 bases. CDR3 size: 14 residues. V gave up 1 base and J gave up 4 bases; unmatched junction bases: 5. Germline CDR1 and CDR2: GTSNPN and SVGIG (reference sequence).

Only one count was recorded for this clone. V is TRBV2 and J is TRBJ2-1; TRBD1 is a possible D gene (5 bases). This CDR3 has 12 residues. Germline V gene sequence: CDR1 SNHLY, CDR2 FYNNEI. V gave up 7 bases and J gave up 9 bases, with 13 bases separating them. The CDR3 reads CASNRRLGEQFF. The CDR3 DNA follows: TGTGCCAGCAACAGGCGGCTCGGTGAGCAGTTCTTC.

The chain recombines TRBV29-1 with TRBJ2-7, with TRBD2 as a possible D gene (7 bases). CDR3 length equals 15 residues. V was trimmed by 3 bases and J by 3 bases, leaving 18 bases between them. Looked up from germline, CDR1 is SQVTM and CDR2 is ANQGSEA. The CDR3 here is CSVEIPGGRVYEQYF. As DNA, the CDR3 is TGCAGCGTTGAGATTCCGGGGGGCAGGGTCTACGAGCAGTACTTC.

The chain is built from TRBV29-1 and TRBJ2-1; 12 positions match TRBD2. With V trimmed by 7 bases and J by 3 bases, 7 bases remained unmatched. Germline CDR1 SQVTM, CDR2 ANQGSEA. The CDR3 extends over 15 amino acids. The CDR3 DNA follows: TGCAGCGCTGACCAGACTAGCGGGGGCTACAATGAGCAGTTCTTC. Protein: CSADQTSGGYNEQFF.

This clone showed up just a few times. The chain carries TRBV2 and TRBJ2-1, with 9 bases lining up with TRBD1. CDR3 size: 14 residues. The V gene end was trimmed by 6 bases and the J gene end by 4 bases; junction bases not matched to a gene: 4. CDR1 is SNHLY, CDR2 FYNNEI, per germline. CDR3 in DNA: TGTGCCAGCAGGGAGGGACAGGGATACAATGAGCAGTTCTTC. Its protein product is CASREGQGYNEQFF.

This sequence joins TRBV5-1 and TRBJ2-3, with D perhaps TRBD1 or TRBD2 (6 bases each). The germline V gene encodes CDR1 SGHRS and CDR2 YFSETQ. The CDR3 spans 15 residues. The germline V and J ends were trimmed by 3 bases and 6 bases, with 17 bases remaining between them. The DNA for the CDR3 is TGCGCCAGCAGCTGGGGACTCAGGGGAGGCGATACGCAGTATTTT. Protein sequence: CASSWGLRGGDTQYF.

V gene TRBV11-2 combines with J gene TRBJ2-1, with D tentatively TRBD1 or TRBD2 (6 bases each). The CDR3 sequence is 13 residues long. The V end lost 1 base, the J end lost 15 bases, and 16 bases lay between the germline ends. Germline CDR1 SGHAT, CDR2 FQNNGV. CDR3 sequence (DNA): TGTGCCAGCAGCTTAGGGGGGGCCGGTGTGCCGTTCTTC. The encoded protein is CASSLGGAGVPFF.

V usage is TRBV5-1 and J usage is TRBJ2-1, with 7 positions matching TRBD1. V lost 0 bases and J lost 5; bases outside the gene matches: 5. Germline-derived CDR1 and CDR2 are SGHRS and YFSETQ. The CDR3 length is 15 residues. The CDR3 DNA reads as TGCGCCAGCAGCTTGGACCAGGGGGTGAACAATGAGCAGTTCTTC. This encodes CASSLDQGVNNEQFF.

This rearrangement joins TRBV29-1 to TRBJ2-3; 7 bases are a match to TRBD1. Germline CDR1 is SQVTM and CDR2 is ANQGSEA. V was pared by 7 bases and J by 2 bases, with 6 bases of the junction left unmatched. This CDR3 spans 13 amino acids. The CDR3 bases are TGCAGCGGGTACAGGGGACCCACAGATACGCAGTATTTT. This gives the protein CSGYRGPTDTQYF.

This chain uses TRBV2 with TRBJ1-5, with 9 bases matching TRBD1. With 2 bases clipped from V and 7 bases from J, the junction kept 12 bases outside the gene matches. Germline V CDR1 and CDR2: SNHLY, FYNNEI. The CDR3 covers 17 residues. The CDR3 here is CASSESPQDRGGQPQHF. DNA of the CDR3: TGTGCCAGCAGTGAATCACCCCAGGACAGGGGAGGACAGCCCCAGCATTTT. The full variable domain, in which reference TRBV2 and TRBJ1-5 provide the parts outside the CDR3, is EPEVTQTPSHQVTQMGQEVILRCVPISNHLYFYWYRQILGQKVEFLVSFYNNEISEKSEIFDDQFSVERPDGSNFTLKIRSTKLEDSAMYFCASSESPQDRGGQPQHFGDGTRLSIL.

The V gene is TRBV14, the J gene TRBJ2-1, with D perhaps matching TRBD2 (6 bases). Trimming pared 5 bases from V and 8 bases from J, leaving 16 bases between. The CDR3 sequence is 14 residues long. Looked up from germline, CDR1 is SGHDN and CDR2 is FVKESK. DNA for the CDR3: TGTGCCAGCAGCAGTTGGGGGGAGACAGATGAGCAGTTCTTC. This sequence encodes CASSSWGETDEQFF.

The CDR3 sequence is CASSPRLAEAFF. In DNA, the CDR3 is TGTGCCAGCAGCCCCCGGTTGGCTGAAGCTTTCTTT. The chain employs TRBV7-9 and TRBJ1-1; no firm D call. Germline CDR1 and CDR2: SEHNR and FQNEAQ (reference sequence). The CDR3 has 12 amino acids. Trimming took 5 bases from V and 6 from J, leaving 10 bases between them.

DNA of the CDR3: TGCAGCGTTGAAGTGGGGGACTGGAGAGACTACACCTTC. Protein: CSVEVGDWRDYTF. This rearrangement joins TRBV29-1 to TRBJ1-2; TRBD1 is a possible D gene (5 bases). V lost 1 base to trimming and J lost 10 bases, with 16 bases between them. Germline assignment: CDR1 SQVTM and CDR2 ANQGSEA. This CDR3 is 13 amino acids long.

CDR3 region: CATSTEGSRSYNEQFF. The CDR3 coding sequence is TGTGCCACCAGCACCGAGGGGTCCCGCTCCTACAATGAGCAGTTCTTC. The chain employs TRBV15 and TRBJ2-1; D assignment may be TRBD1 or TRBD2 (5 bases each). The ends were cut back, 4 bases at V and 0 bases at J, with 13 bases in the middle. CDR3 length: 16 amino acids. CDR1 and CDR2 from the germline V gene are LNHNV and YYDKDF (reference sequence).

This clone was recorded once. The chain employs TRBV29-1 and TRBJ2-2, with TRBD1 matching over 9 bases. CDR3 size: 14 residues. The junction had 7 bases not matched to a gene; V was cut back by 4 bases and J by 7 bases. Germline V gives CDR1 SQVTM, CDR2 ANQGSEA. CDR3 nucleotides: TGCAGCGTTGTAACAACAGGGGGCTTCGGGGAGCTGTTTTTT. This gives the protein CSVVTTGGFGELFF.